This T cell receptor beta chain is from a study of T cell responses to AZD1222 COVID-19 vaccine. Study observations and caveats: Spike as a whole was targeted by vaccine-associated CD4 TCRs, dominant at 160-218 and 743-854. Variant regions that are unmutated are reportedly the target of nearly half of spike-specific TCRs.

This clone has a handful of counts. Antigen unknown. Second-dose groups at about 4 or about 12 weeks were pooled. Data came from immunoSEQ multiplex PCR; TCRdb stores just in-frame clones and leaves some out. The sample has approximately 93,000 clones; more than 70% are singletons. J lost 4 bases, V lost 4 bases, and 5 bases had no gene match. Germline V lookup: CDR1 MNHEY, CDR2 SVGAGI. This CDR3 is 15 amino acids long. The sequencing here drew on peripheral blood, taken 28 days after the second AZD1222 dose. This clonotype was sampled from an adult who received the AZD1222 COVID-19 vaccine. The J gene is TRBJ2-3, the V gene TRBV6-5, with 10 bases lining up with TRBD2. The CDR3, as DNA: TGTGCCAGCAGTTCACCTAGCGGGGGCGCAGATACGCAGTATTTT. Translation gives CASSSPSGGADTQYF.